The 32 T cell receptor beta chains in this list originate from one sample, sequenced in a study of blood T cell repertoires in COVID-19. Using immunoSEQ multiplex PCR, the repertoire was profiled, and TCRdb retains in-frame clones only, with some absent. The sample comprises 350,000 to 400,000 clones, around 89% of which are singletons, and around 3% rests with the top ten. Sequences were obtained from peripheral blood. The receptors come from a woman aged 25 to 39 with COVID-19, enrolled during active disease.

This clone appeared a single time. The chain links TRBV3-1 (or the pseudogene TRBV3-2) to TRBJ2-7; 8 bases map to TRBD2. This CDR3 is built from 14 residues. J gave up 2 bases and V 5 bases, and 5 bases lay outside the gene matches. Germline CDR1 is LGHDT and CDR2 is YNNKEL (reference sequence). The CDR3, as DNA: TGTGCCAGCAGCACTAGCGGAGAACCCTACGAGCAGTACGTC. Amino acids: CASSTSGEPYEQYV.

The chain combines TRBV19 with TRBJ2-3; 10 nucleotides align to TRBD1. The CDR3 has 15 residues. CDR1 LNHDA and CDR2 SQIVND come from the germline V gene (reference sequence). The V and J ends lost 6 bases and 3 bases, in that order; junction bases with no gene match: 6. The CDR3 DNA follows: TGTGCCAGTAGACCCCGGGACAGGGGAACAGATACGCAGTATTTT. This encodes CASRPRDRGTDTQYF.

V is TRBV13 and J is TRBJ1-2, with D hard to call. V shed 5 bases and J shed 0 bases, with 7 bases lying between them. This CDR3 has 13 residues. Germline CDR1 is PRHDT and CDR2 is FYEKMQ (reference sequence). The CDR3 here is CASSPTANYGYTF. In nucleotides, the CDR3 is TGTGCCAGCAGCCCCACAGCTAACTATGGCTACACCTTC. Based on the CDR3 plus reference TRBV13 and TRBJ1-2, the full variable domain is AAGVIQSPRHLIKEKRETATLKCYPIPRHDTVYWYQQGPGQDPQFLISFYEKMQSDKGSIPDRFSAQQFSDYHSELNMSSLELGDSALYFCASSPTANYGYTFGSGTRLTVV.

This rearrangement joins TRBV19 to TRBJ1-4; no clear D gene. CDR1 is LNHDA, CDR2 SQIVND, per germline (reference sequence). This CDR3 is built from 16 residues. V was clipped by 2 bases and J by 2 bases, with 12 bases between them. CDR3 sequence: CASSIRPPATNEKLFF. The CDR3 DNA sequence: TGTGCCAGTAGTATAAGACCTCCAGCGACTAATGAAAAACTGTTTTTT. The full variable domain, its missing parts supplied by reference TRBV19 and TRBJ1-4, is DGGITQSPKYLFRKEGQNVTLSCEQNLNHDAMYWYRQDPGQGLRLIYYSQIVNDFQKGDIAEGYSVSREKKESFPLTVTSAQKNPTAFYLCASSIRPPATNEKLFFGSGTQLSVL.

The chain employs TRBV28 and TRBJ1-6, with 7 bases fitting TRBD1. CDR1 is MDHEN and CDR2 is SYDVKM in the germline V gene. The J segment lost 5 bases and the V segment lost 8 bases, leaving 12 bases of the junction unmatched. The CDR3 consists of 16 residues. In nucleotides, the CDR3 is TGTGCCAGCGGGGACAGCCACAGTAAAGATAATTCACCCCTCCACTTT. This codes for CASGDSHSKDNSPLHF.

V gene TRBV5-6 combines with J gene TRBJ2-1, with 9 bases lining up with TRBD2. Germline CDR1 is SGHDT and CDR2 is YYEEEE. The V segment lost 4 bases and the J segment 4 bases; nucleotides outside the gene matches: 6. The CDR3 length is 15 residues. The CDR3: CASSDLAGTYNEQFF. The DNA for the CDR3 is TGTGCCAGCAGCGACCTAGCGGGGACATACAATGAGCAGTTCTTC.

The chain couples TRBV20-1 to TRBJ2-3; 12 bases line up with TRBD2. From germline, CDR1 is DFQATT and CDR2 SNEGSKA (reference sequence). Losses at the gene ends were 3 bases for V and 4 bases for J; bases not matched to a gene: 14. The CDR3 is made up of 18 amino acids. Here the CDR3 DNA reads TGCAGTGCTAGTATGTTGGCTAGCGGGGGGGCGCTCGCAGATACGCAGTATTTT. This sequence encodes CSASMLASGGALADTQYF.

The chain links TRBV6-2 or TRBV6-3 to TRBJ2-2; the match to TRBD2 covers 7 bases. Germline values: CDR1 MNHEY, CDR2 SVGEGT. The CDR3 has 14 residues. Trimming removed 3 bases from V and 8 bases from J; junction bases left unmatched: 6. CDR3 region: CASSYLAVSGELFF. In nucleotides, the CDR3 is TGTGCCAGCAGTTATCTAGCGGTCTCAGGGGAGCTGTTTTTT.

The gene calls are TRBV19 and TRBJ1-5, with D perhaps matching TRBD1 (6 bases). Trimming shortened V by 5 bases and J by 5 bases, and 16 bases separated the two germline ends. Germline V gives CDR1 LNHDA, CDR2 SQIVND (reference sequence). CDR3 length: 15 amino acids. This CDR3 is CASSHSGENDQPQHF. The CDR3 bases are TGTGCCAGTAGTCACTCAGGGGAGAACGATCAGCCCCAGCATTTT.

The chain combines TRBV7-9 with TRBJ2-3, with 11 bases identical to TRBD2. The CDR3 is 17 amino acids. Germline values: CDR1 SEHNR, CDR2 FQNEAQ (reference sequence). The V and J ends lost 5 bases and 0 bases, in that order; junction bases with no gene match: 7. The CDR3 reads CASSPRLAGPSTDTQYF. CDR3 DNA sequence: TGTGCCAGCAGCCCCCGACTAGCGGGGCCTAGCACAGATACGCAGTATTTT.

This chain uses TRBV7-2 with TRBJ1-2; tentatively, D is TRBD1 (5 bases). Germline lookup yields CDR1 SGHTA and CDR2 FQGNSA. V was cut by 0 bases and J by 8 bases, with 16 bases left in between. The CDR3 contains 15 residues. Written as DNA, the CDR3 is TGTGCCAGCAGCTTAGCGGGGGAGCGGGCCTGGGGCTACACCTTC. It codes for CASSLAGERAWGYTF.

The J gene is TRBJ1-2, the V gene TRBV7-2, with D perhaps matching TRBD1 (6 bases). The germline gives CDR1 SGHTA, CDR2 FQGNSA. The V gene lost 4 bases and the J gene lost 6 bases, with 18 bases spanning the gap. This CDR3 contains 15 residues. CDR3 amino acids: CASSSSMAGGDGYTF. The CDR3 DNA reads as TGTGCCAGCAGCTCGTCGATGGCTGGGGGCGATGGCTACACCTTC.

V and J are TRBV27 and TRBJ1-3, with D maybe TRBD1 (6 bases). V lost 3 bases to trimming and J lost 4 bases, with 7 bases between them. Germline assignment: CDR1 MNHEY and CDR2 SMNVEV (reference sequence). There are 13 residues in the CDR3. The CDR3 region is CASSFTGGNTIYF. The CDR3 DNA follows: TGTGCCAGCAGTTTCACAGGGGGAAACACCATATATTTT.

The chain recombines TRBV6-5 with TRBJ1-5; D is possibly TRBD1 (6 bases). The germline CDR1 and CDR2 sequences are MNHEY and SVGAGI. Trimming pared 6 bases from V and 1 base from J, leaving 13 bases between. The CDR3 sequence is 15 residues long. CDR3 in DNA: TGTGCCAGCAGGCCATCCGGGACAAGCAATCAGCCCCAGCATTTT. Translation: CASRPSGTSNQPQHF.

The genes are TRBV9 and TRBJ2-5; no reliable D call. V was trimmed by 3 bases and J by 1 base, leaving 13 bases between them. This CDR3 is built from 15 residues. CDR1 and CDR2 (germline): SGDLS, YYNGEE. This CDR3 reads CASSASPTIQETQYF. The CDR3, as DNA: TGTGCCAGCAGCGCGTCTCCGACAATCCAAGAGACCCAGTACTTC. Filled out from reference TRBV9 and TRBJ2-5, the complete variable domain reads DSGVTQTPKHLITATGQRVTLRCSPRSGDLSVYWYQQSLDQGLQFLIQYYNGEERAKGNILERFSAQQFPDLHSELNLSSLELGDSALYFCASSASPTIQETQYFGPGTRLLVL.

V gene TRBV5-1 combines with J gene TRBJ2-2; 8 bases are shared with TRBD2. CDR1 is SGHRS, CDR2 YFSETQ, per germline. J was trimmed by 4 bases and V by 6 bases; bases with no gene match: 11. The CDR3 totals 16 residues. CDR3 nucleotide sequence: TGCGCCAGCACCACTACTCGGGGGGGGTCCACCGGGGAGCTGTTTTTT. As protein: CASTTTRGGSTGELFF.

The chain couples TRBV4-1 to TRBJ2-7; possibly TRBD2 for D (6 bases). Germline assignment: CDR1 MGHRA and CDR2 YSYEKL. The CDR3 totals 14 residues. V lost 3 bases and J lost 0, with 9 bases in between. CDR3 sequence reads: CASSQYGGSYEQYF. In DNA form, the CDR3 reads TGCGCCAGCAGCCAGTACGGGGGCTCCTACGAGCAGTACTTC.

V and J are TRBV12-3 or TRBV12-4 and TRBJ1-5; weak D call: TRBD1 (6 bases). CDR3 length: 13 residues. V was shortened by 5 bases and J by 7 bases, with 12 bases between the two germline ends. The CDR3 bases are TGTGCCAGCAGTAACGACGGACAGCAGCCCCAGCATTTT. This codes for CASSNDGQQPQHF.

J is TRBJ1-2 and V is TRBV27; 8 nucleotides agree with TRBD1. The trim removed 2 bases at V and 0 bases at J, leaving 8 bases unmatched. CDR1 is MNHEY, CDR2 SMNVEV, per germline (reference sequence). The CDR3 is made up of 17 amino acids. The CDR3 DNA reads TGTGCCAGCAGTTTAGGACAGGGTAGGGGAGCTAACTATGGCTACACCTTC. Amino acid sequence: CASSLGQGRGANYGYTF.

The J gene is TRBJ2-3, the V gene TRBV5-1, with 7 bases fitting TRBD2. CDR3 length: 15 amino acids. Trimming took 1 base from V and 5 from J; bases not matched to a gene: 7. Germline V lookup: CDR1 SGHRS, CDR2 YFSETQ. CDR3 nucleotides: TGCGCCAGCAGCTTGTTCAGCGGGGTGAAAGATACGCAGTATTTT. The encoded protein is CASSLFSGVKDTQYF.

The chain has TRBV9 and TRBJ1-3; TRBD1 is a possible D gene (6 bases). Germline CDR1 and CDR2: SGDLS and YYNGEE. This CDR3 comprises 18 residues. The V and J ends lost 2 bases and 0 bases respectively, with 18 bases between them. The DNA for the CDR3 is TGTGCCAGCAGCGTCAGACTCCCCGGGACACCCTCTGGAAACACCATATATTTT. Its translation: CASSVRLPGTPSGNTIYF.

This clone has a handful of counts. The chain combines TRBV19 with TRBJ2-2; a weak D match, TRBD2 (7 bases). V was shortened by 7 bases and J by 5 bases, with 17 bases between the two germline ends. The CDR3 covers 15 residues. Germline assignment: CDR1 LNHDA and CDR2 SQIVND (reference sequence). In DNA, the CDR3 is TGTGCCAGTATCCCCGTCGGGGGGCGGACCGGGGAGCTGTTTTTT. Protein product: CASIPVGGRTGELFF.

The V gene is TRBV27, the J gene TRBJ2-2; TRBD1 matches 8 bases. CDR1 is MNHEY and CDR2 is SMNVEV in the germline V gene (reference sequence). V lost 0 bases and J lost 5; bases outside the gene matches: 11. This CDR3 region has 18 residues. The CDR3 coding sequence is TGTGCCAGCAGTTTATCTTCACGGCAGGGGGCAAGGACCGGGGAGCTGTTTTTT. This sequence encodes CASSLSSRQGARTGELFF.

The chain links TRBV7-8 to TRBJ1-2; 7 positions agree with TRBD1. The CDR3 consists of 17 residues. V lost 6 bases, J lost 3 bases, and 16 bases stayed unmatched. Looked up from germline, CDR1 is SGHVS and CDR2 is FQNEAQ. The CDR3 DNA follows: TGTGCCAGCAGACGCGACAGGGTTGGGCCGGTTTACTATGGCTACACCTTC. The encoded protein is CASRRDRVGPVYYGYTF.

For the CDR3, the DNA is TGTGCCACCAGCAGGGGACAGGGCGGAGAGCCCCAGCATTTT. Translation: CATSRGQGGEPQHF. The rearrangement uses TRBV15 and TRBJ1-5; TRBD1 matches at 9 bases. The germline gives CDR1 LNHNV, CDR2 YYDKDF (reference sequence). CDR3 length: 14 amino acids. Unmatched junction bases numbered 5, after V lost 3 bases and J lost 8 bases.

The chain joins TRBV5-1 to TRBJ2-1; D remains unclear. The germline V gene has CDR1 SGHRS and CDR2 YFSETQ. The ends were cut back, 0 bases at V and 9 bases at J, with 16 bases in the middle. The CDR3 runs to 15 residues. The CDR3 here is CASSLGHSEGGEQFF. Here the CDR3 DNA reads TGCGCCAGCAGCTTGGGCCACTCCGAAGGCGGTGAGCAGTTCTTC.

In its sample, this clone was seen once. The J gene is TRBJ2-1, the V gene TRBV27; possible D gene TRBD2, 6 bases. Germline CDR1 MNHEY, CDR2 SMNVEV (reference sequence). Trimming shortened V by 6 bases and J by 0 bases, and 9 bases separated the two germline ends. This CDR3 comprises 14 residues. CDR3 amino acids: CASSDGSSYNEQFF. The DNA for the CDR3 is TGTGCCAGCAGCGACGGGAGCTCCTACAATGAGCAGTTCTTC.

This sequence joins TRBV19 and TRBJ1-6; 7 bases are shared with TRBD1. This CDR3 has 16 residues. V gave up 6 bases and J gave up 4 bases; unmatched junction bases: 9. From germline, CDR1 is LNHDA and CDR2 SQIVND (reference sequence). CDR3 coding DNA: TGTGCCAGTAGAGAGGCCGGGACAGCTTATAATTCACCCCTCCACTTT. Translated: CASREAGTAYNSPLHF. The whole variable domain, remainder taken from reference TRBV19 and TRBJ1-6, is DGGITQSPKYLFRKEGQNVTLSCEQNLNHDAMYWYRQDPGQGLRLIYYSQIVNDFQKGDIAEGYSVSREKKESFPLTVTSAQKNPTAFYLCASREAGTAYNSPLHFGNGTRLTVT.

The J gene is TRBJ2-7, the V gene TRBV3-1 (or the pseudogene TRBV3-2); D is possibly TRBD2 (5 bases). Germline CDR1 LGHDT, CDR2 YNNKEL (reference sequence). V was clipped by 1 base and J by 6 bases, with 10 bases between them. This CDR3 has 13 residues. The CDR3 DNA follows: TGTGCCAGCAGCCAAGGAAGCGGTCCCGAGCAGTACTTC. It translates to CASSQGSGPEQYF.

This clone was counted a few times. The rearrangement uses TRBV6-5 and TRBJ2-1, with TRBD2 matching over 10 bases. The ends lost 7 bases at V and 3 bases at J; junction bases unmatched: 6. Per the germline V gene, CDR1 is MNHEY and CDR2 is SVGAGI. The CDR3 length is 15 residues. CDR3 protein: CASTRLAGGYNEQFF. The CDR3 nucleotides are TGTGCCAGCACTCGGTTAGCGGGGGGCTACAATGAGCAGTTCTTC.

Here the CDR3 reads CASSSDRVPYGYTF. The CDR3 nucleotides read TGTGCCAGCAGCTCCGACAGGGTCCCCTATGGCTACACCTTC. The J gene is TRBJ1-2, the V gene TRBV7-2, with 7 bases matching TRBD1. This CDR3 region has 14 residues. Germline CDR1 is SGHTA and CDR2 is FQGNSA. V trimming: 4 bases; J trimming: 4 bases; junction bases outside the gene matches: 6. Variable domain in full (rest from reference TRBV7-2 and TRBJ1-2): GAGVSQSPSNKVTEKGKDVELRCDPISGHTALYWYRQSLGQGLEFLIYFQGNSAPDKSGLPSDRFSAERTGGSVSTLTIQRTQQEDSAVYLCASSSDRVPYGYTFGSGTRLTVV.

This clone was picked up one time. This sequence joins TRBV5-8 and TRBJ1-1; possible D gene TRBD1, 5 bases. This CDR3 is 14 amino acids long. In germline, CDR1 is SGHTS, CDR2 YDEGEE. V was shortened by 5 bases and J by 11 bases, with 22 bases between the two germline ends. The CDR3 spells CASSPLGGGIGAFF. The CDR3 bases are TGTGCCAGCAGTCCCCTTGGCGGGGGAATCGGGGCTTTCTTT.